This T cell receptor beta chain was found in a study of T-cell memory formation after mild COVID-19. In the study overall: TCR clusters were largely donor specific. The study, taken as a whole, reports: From day 15 to 85, contracting clones were balanced between CD4 and CD8, whereas later expanders leaned toward CD4+. Some responding clones appeared in pre-infection memory, suggesting cross-reactive memory joined.

A remark on this clonotype: Its cognate antigen is unknown.

Barcoded TCR alpha and TCR beta cDNA libraries with UMIs came from 5'RACE using constant-segment primers. Each CDR3 protein is one row after TCRdb ran MiXCR on the 5' RACE reads. The top ten clones hold roughly 1.9% of a sample with 180,000 or so distinct CDR3 sequences, about a sixth of them seen once. The V end lost 10 bases, the J end lost 3 bases, and 13 bases lay between the germline ends. This CDR3 region has 13 residues. Germline V gene lookup returns CDR1 SNHLY and CDR2 FYNNEI. This receptor was identified in an adult woman who had mild COVID-19 (a few samples of this study predate the infection). Cell type and time point are not known. J is TRBJ2-1 and V is TRBV2; D gene uncertain. Specimen: PBMCs or a T cell subset sorted from them (not recorded which). The CDR3 region is CATSREHYNEQFF. DNA of the CDR3: TGTGCCACCTCAAGGGAACACTACAATGAGCAGTTCTTC. Full variable domain (rest looked up from reference TRBV2 and TRBJ2-1): EPEVTQTPSHQVTQMGQEVILRCVPISNHLYFYWYRQILGQKVEFLVSFYNNEISEKSEIFDDQFSVERPDGSNFTLKIRSTKLEDSAMYFCATSREHYNEQFFGPGTRLTVL.